The 18 T cell receptor beta chains given below trace back to one sample, sequenced in a study of post-analysis software for immune sequencing data. General study results and limits: Roughly five TRBV segments occurring more often in patients than controls included TRBV5-6, TRBV5-1 and TRBV20-1.

Their antigens are not known. Researchers reported that TCR beta cDNA libraries carried unique molecular identifiers. MiXCR was run by TCRdb on the PCR reads, yielding one entry per CDR3 protein. The top ten hold roughly 1.8% of the sample, which has about 620,000 distinct CDR3 sequences, about 40% seen once. Specimen: blood. These receptors were taken from a girl aged 5 to 17 with multiple sclerosis.

In its sample, this clonotype was seen once. A junction boundary mismatches the germline segment, possibly from a read error. The rearrangement links TRBV12-3 or TRBV12-4 to TRBJ2-1, with TRBD2 identical over 14 bases. The CDR3 extends over 15 amino acids. The chain's CDR3 is CACRMGLAGVNEQFF. CDR3 bases: TGTGCCTGCAGAATGGGACTAGCGGGAGTCAATGAGCAGTTCTTC.

This clonotype was found a few times. The chain couples TRBV12-3 or TRBV12-4 to TRBJ2-7; D may be TRBD1 (5 bases). Trimming cost V 6 bases and J 6 bases, with 18 bases left between them. CDR3 size: 14 residues. CDR3 nucleotide sequence: TGTGCCAGCAGCCCGACAGCCCCACTGGGCGAGCAGTACTTC. It encodes CASSPTAPLGEQYF.

The sample holds a few counts of this clonotype. The rearrangement joins TRBV29-1 to TRBJ2-3; 9 bases agree with TRBD2. Germline V gene data show CDR1 as SQVTM and CDR2 as ANQGSEA. This CDR3 has 14 residues. Trimming cost V 7 bases and J 6 bases; bases outside gene matches: 11. The CDR3 DNA reads TGCAGCGCTTGGCGGGCGGGAGGGCCGGATACGCAGTATTTT. It translates to CSAWRAGGPDTQYF.

CDR3 region: CASVAWTGKTDTQYF. DNA of the CDR3: TGCGCCAGCGTCGCCTGGACAGGGAAGACAGATACGCAGTATTTT. The chain couples TRBV5-1 to TRBJ2-3, with 8 bases fitting TRBD1. Germline CDR1 reads SGHRS; CDR2 reads YFSETQ. The CDR3 runs to 15 residues. The V segment lost 7 bases and the J segment 3 bases; nucleotides outside the gene matches: 10.

The chain recombines TRBV4-1 with TRBJ1-1, with TRBD1 matching over 8 bases. The CDR3 runs 11 residues. The V gene end was trimmed by 7 bases and the J gene end by 11 bases; junction bases not matched to a gene: 6. CDR1 and CDR2 (germline): MGHRA, YSYEKL. The CDR3 DNA is TGCGCCAGCATTCAGGGGGCGACCGCTTTCTTT. It yields the protein CASIQGATAFF.

This clonotype appeared a few times. This chain uses TRBV6-5 with TRBJ2-3, with D hard to call. The germline V and J ends were trimmed by 6 bases and 6 bases, with 7 bases remaining between them. CDR1 is MNHEY and CDR2 is SVGAGI in the germline V gene. This CDR3 has 11 amino acids. The CDR3 loop reads CASRIRDTQYF. The DNA for the CDR3 is TGTGCCAGCAGGATAAGGGATACGCAGTATTTT.

This chain connects TRBV12-3 or TRBV12-4 to TRBJ2-3; D is perhaps TRBD1 (5 bases). V shed 7 bases and J shed 4 bases, with 18 bases lying between them. This CDR3 spans 15 amino acids. DNA for the CDR3: TGTGCCAGCAACAGCGAAGGGGCTCGGGCAGATACGCAGTATTTT. Translated: CASNSEGARADTQYF.

There are a few counts of this clonotype. The chain's CDR3 is CAISGDRVSYEQYF. The CDR3 nucleotides read TGTGCCATCAGTGGAGACAGGGTATCCTACGAGCAGTACTTC. The rearrangement joins TRBV10-3 to TRBJ2-7; 7 nucleotides align to TRBD1. This CDR3 is built from 14 residues. Losses at the gene ends were 4 bases for V and 1 base for J; bases not matched to a gene: 4. Germline values: CDR1 ENHRY, CDR2 SYGVKD.

The count of this clonotype is one. The rearrangement uses TRBV24-1 and TRBJ2-5, with a possible D match to TRBD2 (6 bases). Germline V gene lookup returns CDR1 KGHDR and CDR2 SFDVKD. V was cut by 3 bases and J by 5 bases, with 6 bases left in between. This CDR3 region has 12 residues. CDR3 sequence reads: CATSDAGETQYF. In DNA, the CDR3 is TGTGCCACCAGTGATGCGGGGGAGACCCAGTACTTC.

The chain uses TRBV7-9 and TRBJ1-1, with D perhaps TRBD1 (6 bases). Trimming pared 2 bases from V and 6 bases from J, leaving 10 bases between. Germline CDR1 SEHNR, CDR2 FQNEAQ (reference sequence). The CDR3 totals 13 residues. In nucleotides, the CDR3 is TGTGCCAGCAGCTTATCCGGGGGCCCTGAAGCTTTCTTT. Its protein product is CASSLSGGPEAFF.

This sequence joins TRBV29-1 and TRBJ2-3; 9 bases map to TRBD1. The CDR3 length is 15 residues. The germline V gene encodes CDR1 SQVTM and CDR2 ANQGSEA. Germline trimming cut 6 bases from V and 0 bases from J; bases unmatched to any gene: 7. The CDR3 DNA follows: TGCAGCGTCGCTGGGACAGGGCACAGCACAGATACGCAGTATTTT. This encodes CSVAGTGHSTDTQYF.

The chain combines TRBV3-1 with TRBJ2-3; D remains ambiguous. Germline V gene data show CDR1 as LGHDT and CDR2 as YNNKEL (reference sequence). Trimming took off 4 bases at V and 5 bases at J, with 7 bases between the two ends. CDR3 length: 12 residues. CDR3 sequence (DNA): TGTGCCAGCAGCCTCTCCGTAGATACGCAGTATTTT. Its translation: CASSLSVDTQYF.

The chain links TRBV11-1 to TRBJ1-2, with D perhaps matching TRBD1 (5 bases). The CDR3 is 15 residues long. Germline V lookup: CDR1 SGHAT, CDR2 FQDESV (reference sequence). Trimming shortened V by 1 base and J by 8 bases, and 17 bases separated the two germline ends. CDR3 DNA: TGTGCCAGCAGCTTAGACTCGGCCGCGGGGGAAGGCTACACCTTC. Protein: CASSLDSAAGEGYTF.

The V and J genes are TRBV7-6 and TRBJ1-2; D may be TRBD1 (5 bases). In germline, CDR1 is SGHVS, CDR2 FNYEAQ. CDR3 size: 15 residues. V gave up 4 bases and J gave up 5 bases, with 17 bases separating them. The CDR3 DNA is TGTGCCAGCAGCTCAGGGTACAGGCTTGGATATGGCTACACCTTC. This gives the protein CASSSGYRLGYGYTF.

CDR3 sequence reads: CASSAASLLGTQYF. CDR3 nucleotide sequence: TGTGCCAGCAGCGCGGCGTCCTTACTTGGGACCCAGTACTTC. J is TRBJ2-7 and V is TRBV3-1, with unresolved D. The J call may not be correct, given that the DNA end is closer to TRBJ2-5. Germline V gives CDR1 LGHDT, CDR2 YNNKEL (reference sequence). CDR3 length: 14 residues.

The chain uses TRBV29-1 and TRBJ2-7, with no clear D. V lost 5 bases and J lost 2, with 10 bases in between. The length of the CDR3 is 12 residues. The germline gives CDR1 SQVTM, CDR2 ANQGSEA. DNA for the CDR3: TGCAGCGTTCTCGAGGAACCCTACGAGCAGTACTTC. Its translation: CSVLEEPYEQYF.

This sequence joins TRBV10-2 and TRBJ2-7, with a possible D match to TRBD2 (7 bases). The CDR3 is made up of 16 amino acids. The V end lost 3 bases, the J end lost 0 bases, and 15 bases lay between the germline ends. Germline V gene lookup returns CDR1 WSHSY and CDR2 SAAADI. The CDR3 DNA is TGCGCCAGCAGTGATCTGGGAGGGGGGCCCTCCTACGAGCAGTACTTC. Its translation is CASSDLGGGPSYEQYF.

The chain recombines TRBV10-3 with TRBJ2-3; D gene ambiguous. Between the trimmed V and J ends, which lost 4 bases and 5 bases, there was a span of 10 bases. This CDR3 contains 13 residues. Germline CDR1 ENHRY, CDR2 SYGVKD. The CDR3 DNA is TGTGCCATCAGTGGAGCTCCCGGAGATACGCAGTATTTT. Translation: CAISGAPGDTQYF.